This is a list of T cell receptor beta chains from one sample in a study of regulatory T cells in long-lasting Graves disease. Via MiXCR, TCRdb re-called the multiplex PCR reads, giving one row per CDR3 protein. The sample includes 300,000 or so distinct CDR3 sequences, about 20% seen only once; the top ten take 25% to 30%. Sequenced here: peripheral blood mononuclear cells (PBMCs), sampled when the disease was refractory, from a patient treated with antithyroid drugs. The receptors come from a female donor with Graves disease. Both conserved end residues are part of each CDR3.

>TRBJ2-7|TRBV12-5
CASGLSGDYEQYF
>TRBJ1-2|TRBV7-9
CASSLTGSPYGYTF
>TRBJ2-5|TRBV28
CASSLRGRGSKETQYF
>TRBJ2-1|TRBV28
CATNGRFVGEQLF
>TRBJ1-5|TRBV20-1
CSARDRTDTRRPYSNQPQHF
>TRBJ1-5|TRBV10-3
CAISAQGPQPQHF
>TRBJ2-7|TRBV20-1
CSASGVGYRGLYYEQYF
>TRBJ2-2|TRBV6-1
CASSGGFSFPGELFF
>TRBJ2-7|TRBV6-1
CASSAGTAYEQYF
>TRBJ2-5|TRBV20-1
CSATLGLAGNGETQYF
>TRBJ2-7|TRBV6-5
CASSYKAGEGNDEQYF
>TRBJ1-2|TRBV7-2
CAGRQGDYGYTF
>TRBJ1-6|TRBV6-1
CASKTSGTDDSPLHF
>TRBJ2-5|TRBV18
CASSPPQVGQVETQYF
>TRBJ1-1|TRBV7-9
CASSLSPRGNTEAFF
>TRBJ1-4|TRBV12-3/TRBV12-4
CASSSRQGGEKLFF
>TRBJ1-6|TRBV20-1
CSASMTTDNSPLHF
>TRBJ1-2|TRBV7-9
CASSFPTGFVGYTF
>TRBJ1-6|TRBV12-3/TRBV12-4
CATVSLGGESPLHF
>TRBJ2-7|TRBV4-1
CASSQKPKGGRATYEQYF
>TRBJ1-5|TRBV11-3
CASSTGWGRITHQPQHF
>TRBJ1-5|TRBV18
CASSPGGSGKPQHF
>TRBJ2-1|TRBV27
CASSLFAGGSNEQFF
>TRBJ1-2|TRBV28
CASSFFLGQGAANYGYTF
>TRBJ1-2|TRBV6-1
CASKTELNGYTF
>TRBJ2-5|TRBV27
CASSLSLAGVPETQYF
>TRBJ1-2|TRBV19
CASSTWGVAADYGYTF
>TRBJ2-7|TRBV10-3
CAISQNYEQYF
>TRBJ2-2|TRBV15
CATSRAKGTRPGELFF
>TRBJ1-1|TRBV14
CASSQERSGEAFF
>TRBJ2-1|TRBV20-1
CSAGRQGVGNEQFF
>TRBJ2-4|TRBV5-4
CASSLGTSGLKNIQYF
>TRBJ2-5|TRBV27
CASALDGGRETQYF
>TRBJ1-1|TRBV28
CASRPPRPFANTEAFF
>TRBJ2-2|TRBV2
CASSLRRLATGELFF
>TRBJ1-1|TRBV2
CASSGNSLNTEAFF
>TRBJ2-7|TRBV7-9
CASSSGGAYEQYF
>TRBJ2-7|TRBV6-1
CASSQTGTFQEQYF
>TRBJ2-7|TRBV7-9
CASSSSTGTYSYEQYF
>TRBJ2-5|TRBV6-1
CASSERDTQETQYF
>TRBJ2-3|TRBV24-1
CATSDYGAFTDTQYF
>TRBJ1-2|TRBV7-2
CASSLEGYSYGYTF
>TRBJ1-2|TRBV10-3
CAISLSGQGFYGYTF
>TRBJ1-2|TRBV20-1
CSASGTGNPNYGYTF
>TRBJ2-4|TRBV6-5
CASGGTGTNIQYF
>TRBJ1-1|TRBV3-1
CASSLLGVGTNTEAFF
>TRBJ1-4|TRBV19
CASSTPRPGSGGEKLFF
>TRBJ2-6|TRBV15
CATSRGVWTGEIGANVLTF
>TRBJ1-4|TRBV25-1
CASSETAQAGEKLFF
>TRBJ2-2|TRBV11-3
CASSSALRVTGELFF
>TRBJ1-1|TRBV9
CASSVEGGADTEAFF
>TRBJ2-3|TRBV28
CASSLGTGGRDTQYF
>TRBJ1-1|TRBV10-3
CAISGGGTTTEAFF
>TRBJ2-4|TRBV4-1
CASSQGRILAGPGAKNIQYF
>TRBJ2-4|TRBV7-8
CASSLGGQLQYF
>TRBJ1-6|TRBV28
CASHPLGFSSYNSPLHF
>TRBJ2-7|TRBV12-3/TRBV12-4
CASSQTGTYEQYF
>TRBJ2-2|TRBV27
CASSGVRGTGELFF
>TRBJ1-2|TRBV19
CASSIPRGDGYTF